This T cell receptor beta chain was found in a study of beta chain features in type 1 diabetes. Study-level results: Researchers caution that PCR might favor shorter templates, equally among patients and controls. TCRB CDR3s from Type 1 diabetes patients were moderately but significantly shorter in all four CD4+ subsets. High-TCR-expressing cells could be over-represented by cDNA sequencing. A greater similarity of naive, central memory and Treg TCRB repertoires was seen among patients than among healthy donors.

The CDR3 loop spans 14 amino acids. V was shortened by 3 bases and J by 6 bases, with 17 bases between the two germline ends. Germline V gene lookup returns CDR1 GTSNPN and CDR2 SVGIG (reference sequence). To note about this clone: Antigen: not known.

Since all of the isolated RNA was reverse transcribed, expressed TCRB transcripts were what got sequenced. Clones were sequenced by immunoSEQ multiplex PCR, and TCRdb holds only the in-frame ones, with some missing. The data show hundreds of thousands of clones, around 15% seen once. Sorting produced populations that all topped 98% purity. The source material was naive CD4+ T cells from blood. V is TRBV30 and J is TRBJ1-2; D is possibly TRBD1 (5 bases). The TCR originated in a man between 18 and 35 years old with type 1 diabetes. In DNA form, the CDR3 reads TGTGCCTGGAGCCTAGCCCGGGGGTATGATGGCTACACCTTC. Translated, it gives CAWSLARGYDGYTF.